The 32 T cell receptor beta chains given below trace back to one sample, sequenced in a study of blood T cell repertoires in COVID-19. Libraries were prepared by immunoSEQ multiplex PCR; TCRdb keeps only in-frame clonotypes and omits some of them. The sample records about 190,000 clones, around 84% being singletons. The specimen was peripheral blood. The receptors were sampled from a human donor in a cohort sampled during active COVID-19.

The sample holds a few counts of this clone. The chain combines TRBV5-1 with TRBJ2-7, with TRBD1 identical over 7 bases. V was pared by 4 bases and J by 3 bases, with 7 bases of the junction left unmatched. Germline assignment: CDR1 SGHRS and CDR2 YFSETQ. The CDR3 sequence is 14 residues long. CDR3 bases: TGCGCCAGCAGCGCTACGCGACAGGGCTACGAGCAGTACTTC. This gives the protein CASSATRQGYEQYF.

CDR3 DNA sequence: TGTGCCAGCAGCTTGGGGACAGGGGGTGAAGCTTTCTTT. It is translated as CASSLGTGGEAFF. The chain recombines TRBV5-4 with TRBJ1-1; 10 bases agree with TRBD1. The CDR3 runs to 13 residues. Trimming took 0 bases from V and 7 from J; bases not matched to a gene: 0. Germline CDR1 SGHNT, CDR2 YYREEE (reference sequence). Drawing the rest from reference TRBV5-4 and TRBJ1-1, the complete variable domain is ETGVTQSPTHLIKTRGQQVTLRCSSQSGHNTVSWYQQALGQGPQFIFQYYREEENGRGNFPPRFSGLQFPNYSSELNVNALELDDSALYLCASSLGTGGEAFFGQGTRLTVV.

The chain employs TRBV29-1 and TRBJ2-2; TRBD2 matches at 8 bases. With 4 bases clipped from V and 6 bases from J, the junction kept 7 bases outside the gene matches. The germline V gene has CDR1 SQVTM and CDR2 ANQGSEA. This CDR3 is 14 amino acids long. The CDR3 is CSVARTSPAGELFF. The CDR3 DNA sequence: TGCAGCGTTGCGAGGACTAGCCCGGCCGGGGAGCTGTTTTTT.

This sequence joins TRBV19 and TRBJ2-2, with D possibly being TRBD2 (6 bases). The CDR3 has 14 residues. Germline CDR1 reads LNHDA; CDR2 reads SQIVND (reference sequence). V was trimmed by 3 bases and J by 5 bases, leaving 10 bases between them. The CDR3: CASSIGGQTGELFF. The CDR3 DNA is TGTGCCAGTAGTATCGGGGGTCAGACCGGGGAGCTGTTTTTT.

The sample holds a few counts of this clone. V and J are TRBV3-1 (or the pseudogene TRBV3-2) and TRBJ1-1; D is unclear. Germline V gene sequence: CDR1 LGHDT, CDR2 YNNKEL (reference sequence). V gave up 3 bases and J gave up 5 bases, with 10 bases separating them. This CDR3 is 13 amino acids long. In nucleotides, the CDR3 is TGTGCCAGCAGCCAGTATTCCGGGACTGAAGCTTTCTTT. The encoded protein is CASSQYSGTEAFF.

The chain recombines TRBV7-9 with TRBJ1-2; tentatively, D is TRBD1 (5 bases). Looked up from germline, CDR1 is SEHNR and CDR2 is FQNEAQ (reference sequence). The CDR3 is made up of 13 amino acids. Trimming took 5 bases from V and 6 from J, leaving 13 bases between them. In nucleotides, the CDR3 is TGTGCCAGCAGCGGGGGGACTAGGGATGGCTACACCTTC. Protein product: CASSGGTRDGYTF. The complete variable domain, with remaining parts taken from reference TRBV7-9 and TRBJ1-2, reads DTGVSQNPRHKITKRGQNVTFRCDPISEHNRLYWYRQTLGQGPEFLTYFQNEAQLEKSRLLSDRFSAERPKGSFSTLEIQRTEQGDSAMYLCASSGGTRDGYTFGSGTRLTVV.

The CDR3 sequence: CAWEKGQGSNYGYTF. Written as DNA, the CDR3 is TGTGCCTGGGAAAAGGGACAGGGGTCTAACTATGGCTACACCTTC. The chain uses TRBV30 and TRBJ1-2; 10 bases map to TRBD1. Germline V gene data show CDR1 as GTSNPN and CDR2 as SVGIG (reference sequence). The CDR3 is 15 amino acids. After removal of 5 bases from V and 0 bases from J, the junction contained 6 bases not matched to a gene. Looking up the rest from reference TRBV30 and TRBJ1-2 gives the full variable domain: SQTIHQWPATLVQPVGSPLSLECTVEGTSNPNLYWYRQAAGRGLQLLFYSVGIGQISSEVPQNLSASRPQDRQFILSSKKLLLSDSGFYLCAWEKGQGSNYGYTFGSGTRLTVV.

V usage is TRBV6-4 and J usage is TRBJ2-3; 8 nucleotides line up with TRBD2. CDR1 and CDR2 (germline): MRHNA, SNTAGT. The V segment lost 6 bases and the J segment 2 bases; nucleotides outside the gene matches: 1. There are 13 residues in the CDR3. Here the CDR3 reads CASRTSDTDTQYF. In DNA, the CDR3 is TGTGCCAGCAGGACTAGCGACACAGATACGCAGTATTTT.

As for this clone: The junction and the germline gene differ at one end; a read error may be behind it. DNA for the CDR3: TGCAGCGGACGGACTAGCAAAGATACGCAGTATTTT. It is translated as CSGRTSKDTQYF. The chain links TRBV29-1 to TRBJ2-3, with 8 bases matching TRBD2. The CDR3 sequence is 12 residues long. Germline CDR1 SQVTM, CDR2 ANQGSEA.

The rearrangement joins TRBV3-1 (or the pseudogene TRBV3-2) to TRBJ1-1; 7 positions agree with TRBD1. V shed 7 bases, J shed 10 bases, and the junction held 15 bases outside the gene matches. The CDR3 is 14 amino acids. CDR1 is LGHDT, CDR2 YNNKEL, per germline (reference sequence). The CDR3 nucleotides are TGTGCCAGCAACCAGGGAGGTGGGACAGCGGCAGCTTTCTTT. Translating it yields CASNQGGGTAAAFF.

This clone was found once. Other DNA sequences from this sample encode an identical CDR3 as well. The V and J genes are TRBV30 and TRBJ1-2, with a tentative D call TRBD1 (6 bases). CDR1 and CDR2 (germline): GTSNPN, SVGIG (reference sequence). The V and J ends lost 0 bases and 2 bases respectively, with 7 bases between them. The CDR3 is 13 amino acids. This chain's CDR3 is CAWSVTGNYGYTF. The CDR3 DNA sequence: TGTGCCTGGAGTGTAACAGGGAACTATGGCTACACCTTC.

V usage is TRBV9 and J usage is TRBJ1-2, with 8 positions matching TRBD1. This CDR3 comprises 17 residues. Germline V gene lookup returns CDR1 SGDLS and CDR2 YYNGEE. The V segment lost 3 bases and the J segment 4 bases; nucleotides outside the gene matches: 14. CDR3 sequence (DNA): TGTGCCAGCAGCGCAAGGGACAGGCCGAGGGTAATCTATGGCTACACCTTC. This encodes CASSARDRPRVIYGYTF.

The rearrangement links TRBV27 to TRBJ1-2; a possible D gene is TRBD1 (5 bases). CDR1 and CDR2 from the germline V gene are MNHEY and SMNVEV (reference sequence). The length of the CDR3 is 15 residues. The germline V and J ends were trimmed by 6 bases and 4 bases, with 18 bases remaining between them. This chain's CDR3 is CASSRTAGRVYGYTF. The CDR3 DNA is TGTGCCAGCAGCCGAACGGCGGGACGGGTCTATGGCTACACCTTC.

The chain employs TRBV7-9 and TRBJ2-1, with 13 bases matching TRBD2. Trimming cost V 5 bases and J 6 bases; bases outside gene matches: 10. Germline V gene data show CDR1 as SEHNR and CDR2 as FQNEAQ (reference sequence). This CDR3 comprises 17 residues. The CDR3 protein is CASSPSRLAGGINEQFF. CDR3 in DNA: TGTGCCAGCAGCCCAAGCAGACTAGCGGGGGGTATCAATGAGCAGTTCTTC.

The chain has TRBV5-8 and TRBJ1-5; tentative D call: TRBD1 (6 bases). The CDR3 is made up of 16 amino acids. The germline V and J ends were trimmed by 4 bases and 0 bases, with 14 bases remaining between them. Germline V lookup: CDR1 SGHTS, CDR2 YDEGEE. CDR3 coding DNA: TGTGCCAGCAGCGCAAGGACAGTTTATAGCAATCAGCCCCAGCATTTT. It is translated as CASSARTVYSNQPQHF.

The V call is TRBV27, the J call TRBJ2-7; 9 bases match TRBD2. The CDR3 has 14 amino acids. V trimming: 6 bases; J trimming: 2 bases; junction bases outside the gene matches: 5. The germline CDR1 and CDR2 sequences are MNHEY and SMNVEV (reference sequence). The CDR3 coding sequence is TGTGCCAGCAGCCCGACTAGCGGCGCCTACGAGCAGTACTTC. Protein: CASSPTSGAYEQYF.

The CDR3 DNA sequence: TGTGCCAGCTTTGAGAACGGCAATGAGCAGTTCTTC. Encoded protein: CASFENGNEQFF. This sequence joins TRBV6-5 and TRBJ2-1; D is undetermined. The V and J ends lost 8 bases and 6 bases respectively, with 11 bases between them. The germline V gene encodes CDR1 MNHEY and CDR2 SVGAGI. The CDR3 spans 12 residues.

This clone was detected ten times or more. An end of the junction differs from the germline gene, which may be a read error. This sequence joins TRBV4-1 and TRBJ2-7; D is perhaps TRBD2 (5 bases). This CDR3 comprises 15 residues. Germline CDR1 MGHRA, CDR2 YSYEKL. The CDR3 nucleotides read TGCGCCAGCCGCCAGGACTTACCGCGCTCCTACGAGCAGTACTTC. Translated, it gives CASRQDLPRSYEQYF.

This clone was seen just once. V gene TRBV7-8 combines with J gene TRBJ2-5, with TRBD2 identical over 9 bases. Germline CDR1 reads SGHVS; CDR2 reads FQNEAQ. This CDR3 comprises 16 residues. V was pared by 5 bases and J by 2 bases, with 9 bases of the junction left unmatched. The CDR3 nucleotides read TGTGCCAGCAGCGCCACTAGCGGGTTCCCTCAAGAGACCCAGTACTTC. It encodes CASSATSGFPQETQYF.

The chain carries TRBV7-9 and TRBJ1-2, with D perhaps matching TRBD1 (6 bases). Trimming cost V 3 bases and J 10 bases, with 12 bases left between them. Germline CDR1 reads SEHNR; CDR2 reads FQNEAQ (reference sequence). CDR3 length: 12 amino acids. Written as DNA, the CDR3 is TGTGCCAGCAGCTTGCACAGGGAAGCCTACACCTTC. Residues: CASSLHREAYTF.

This clone was seen only a few times. The chain joins TRBV7-8 to TRBJ2-7; a weak D match, TRBD2 (6 bases). Trimming shortened V by 3 bases and J by 4 bases, and 13 bases separated the two germline ends. Germline values: CDR1 SGHVS, CDR2 FQNEAQ. This CDR3 has 14 amino acids. CDR3 sequence (DNA): TGTGCCAGCAGCTTCGGCCGGGGGACTTACGAGCAGTACGTC. This gives the protein CASSFGRGTYEQYV.

J is TRBJ2-1 and V is TRBV24-1; D is unresolved. From germline, CDR1 is KGHDR and CDR2 SFDVKD. The V and J ends lost 4 bases and 4 bases respectively, with 7 bases between them. The CDR3 runs 13 residues. The CDR3 spells CATSETLYNEQFF. The CDR3 DNA is TGTGCCACCAGTGAGACACTGTACAATGAGCAGTTCTTC.

This clone was detected only once. The chain recombines TRBV28 with TRBJ2-3, with 9 bases that match TRBD1. Germline CDR1 is MDHEN and CDR2 is SYDVKM. The CDR3 runs to 14 residues. The trim removed 5 bases at V and 2 bases at J, leaving 2 bases unmatched. In DNA, the CDR3 is TGTGCCAGCAGTCGGGACAGGGACACAGATACGCAGTATTTT. Its protein product is CASSRDRDTDTQYF.

This chain links TRBV19 with TRBJ1-2; 7 bases line up with TRBD1. The CDR3 sequence is 14 residues long. Trimming cost V 0 bases and J 6 bases; bases outside gene matches: 4. CDR1 LNHDA and CDR2 SQIVND come from the germline V gene (reference sequence). The CDR3 reads CASSIDFRGNGYTF. In DNA, the CDR3 is TGTGCCAGTAGTATAGATTTCAGGGGGAATGGCTACACCTTC.

The gene calls are TRBV4-2 and TRBJ2-2; D is ambiguous. Trimming left V 5 bases short and J 3 bases short, with 4 bases between. The CDR3 covers 12 residues. Germline V CDR1 and CDR2: LGHNA, YNFKEQ. The CDR3 DNA sequence: TGTGCCAGCAGCTTAGACACCGGGGAGCTGTTTTTT. As protein: CASSLDTGELFF.

This clone was seen a single time. The chain links TRBV10-3 to TRBJ2-2; 9 positions match TRBD2. CDR1 and CDR2 from the germline V gene are ENHRY and SYGVKD. The CDR3 consists of 18 residues. The J segment lost 5 bases and the V segment lost 0 bases, leaving 10 bases of the junction unmatched. The CDR3 loop is CAISESGIAGAGTGELFF. The CDR3 bases are TGTGCCATCAGTGAGTCTGGGATAGCGGGGGCCGGGACCGGGGAGCTGTTTTTT.

The chain uses TRBV28 and TRBJ1-2; 7 bases match TRBD1. This CDR3 has 15 residues. Germline CDR1 reads MDHEN; CDR2 reads SYDVKM. V lost 6 bases to trimming and J lost 2 bases; unmatched junction nucleotides: 9. CDR3 bases: TGTGCCAGCAGGCCCGGACAGGCAGGGAACTATGGCTACACCTTC. Translation gives CASRPGQAGNYGYTF.

The rearrangement joins TRBV19 to TRBJ1-4, with a possible D match to TRBD1 (5 bases). The CDR3 extends over 14 amino acids. CDR1 LNHDA and CDR2 SQIVND come from the germline V gene (reference sequence). V lost 6 bases, J lost 0 bases, and 8 bases lay in between. DNA of the CDR3: TGTGCCAGTAGGGGACTGACAACTAATGAAAAACTGTTTTTT. Translating it yields CASRGLTTNEKLFF.

This clone was counted between two and nine times. V usage is TRBV5-1 and J usage is TRBJ1-1; the match to TRBD1 covers 9 bases. V was clipped by 4 bases and J by 3 bases; unmatched bases: 4. The CDR3 is 14 residues long. CDR1 SGHRS and CDR2 YFSETQ come from the germline V gene. The CDR3 nucleotides read TGCGCCAGCAGCCCTGGGACAGGGTACACTGAAGCTTTCTTT. It specifies CASSPGTGYTEAFF.

The chain carries TRBV7-2 and TRBJ2-5, with 9 bases identical to TRBD2. This CDR3 comprises 17 residues. Germline V gene data show CDR1 as SGHTA and CDR2 as FQGNSA. The V and J ends lost 5 bases and 2 bases, in that order; junction bases with no gene match: 12. The chain's CDR3 is CASSLPSGAQTQETQYF. CDR3 nucleotides: TGTGCCAGCAGCCTCCCTAGCGGGGCGCAGACGCAAGAGACCCAGTACTTC.

The chain employs TRBV27 and TRBJ1-4; D is ambiguous. The CDR3 totals 14 residues. Germline V gene data show CDR1 as MNHEY and CDR2 as SMNVEV (reference sequence). V was trimmed by 6 bases and J by 0 bases, leaving 8 bases between them. CDR3 amino acids: CASRVSATNEKLFF. CDR3 coding DNA: TGTGCCAGCAGAGTTAGTGCAACTAATGAAAAACTGTTTTTT.

The chain's CDR3 is CASSGRLAGAYTDTQYF. The DNA for the CDR3 is TGCGCCAGCAGTGGGCGACTAGCGGGGGCCTACACAGATACGCAGTATTTT. The chain links TRBV10-2 to TRBJ2-3; 12 nucleotides line up with TRBD2. J was trimmed by 2 bases and V by 4 bases; bases with no gene match: 7. The CDR3 is made up of 17 amino acids. Germline CDR1 reads WSHSY; CDR2 reads SAAADI.